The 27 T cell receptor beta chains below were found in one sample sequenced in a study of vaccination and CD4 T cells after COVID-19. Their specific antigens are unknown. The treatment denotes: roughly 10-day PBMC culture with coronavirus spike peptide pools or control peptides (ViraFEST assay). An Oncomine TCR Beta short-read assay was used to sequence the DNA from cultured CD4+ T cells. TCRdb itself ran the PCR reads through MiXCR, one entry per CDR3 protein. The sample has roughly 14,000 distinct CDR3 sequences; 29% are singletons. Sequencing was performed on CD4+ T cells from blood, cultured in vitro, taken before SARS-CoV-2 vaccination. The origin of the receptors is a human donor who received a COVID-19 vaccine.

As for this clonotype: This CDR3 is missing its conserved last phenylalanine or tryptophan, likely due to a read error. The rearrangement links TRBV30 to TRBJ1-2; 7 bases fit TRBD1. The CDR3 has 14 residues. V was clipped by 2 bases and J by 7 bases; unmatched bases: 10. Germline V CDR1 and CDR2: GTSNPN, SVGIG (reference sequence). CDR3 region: CAWSPPYRGFGYTL. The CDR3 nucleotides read TGTGCCTGGAGTCCTCCTTACAGGGGTTTTGGCTACACCTTG.

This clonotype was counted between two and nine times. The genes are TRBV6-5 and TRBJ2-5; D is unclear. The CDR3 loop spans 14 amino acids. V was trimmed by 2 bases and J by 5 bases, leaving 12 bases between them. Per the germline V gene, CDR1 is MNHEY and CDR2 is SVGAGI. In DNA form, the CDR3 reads TGTGCCAGCAGTTACCACCCCCAAGCGGAGACCCAGTACTTC. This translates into CASSYHPQAETQYF.

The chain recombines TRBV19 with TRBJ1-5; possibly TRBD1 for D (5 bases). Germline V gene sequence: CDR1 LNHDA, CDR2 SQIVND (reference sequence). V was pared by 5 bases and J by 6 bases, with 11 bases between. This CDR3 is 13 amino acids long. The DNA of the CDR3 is TGTGCCAGTAGTGGCAGGGAGGGTCAGCCCCAGCATTTT. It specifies CASSGREGQPQHF.

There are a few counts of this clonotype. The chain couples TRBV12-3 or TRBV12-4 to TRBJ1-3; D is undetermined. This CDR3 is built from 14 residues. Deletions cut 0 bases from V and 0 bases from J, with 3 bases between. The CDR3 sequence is CASSLARSGNTIYF. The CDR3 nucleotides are TGTGCCAGCAGTTTAGCCCGCTCTGGAAACACCATATATTTT.

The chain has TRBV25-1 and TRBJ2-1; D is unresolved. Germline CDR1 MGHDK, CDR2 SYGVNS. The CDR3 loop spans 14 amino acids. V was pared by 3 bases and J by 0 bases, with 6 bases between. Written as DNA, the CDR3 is TGTGCCAGCAGTGATAGTAGCTCCTACAATGAGCAGTTCTTC. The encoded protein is CASSDSSSYNEQFF.

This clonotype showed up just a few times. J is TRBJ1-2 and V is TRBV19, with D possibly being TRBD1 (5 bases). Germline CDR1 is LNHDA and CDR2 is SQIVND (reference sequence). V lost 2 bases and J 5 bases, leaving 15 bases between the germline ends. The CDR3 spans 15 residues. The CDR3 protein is CASSISGQGRYGYTF. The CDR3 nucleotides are TGTGCCAGTAGTATAAGTGGGCAGGGTCGATATGGCTACACCTTC.

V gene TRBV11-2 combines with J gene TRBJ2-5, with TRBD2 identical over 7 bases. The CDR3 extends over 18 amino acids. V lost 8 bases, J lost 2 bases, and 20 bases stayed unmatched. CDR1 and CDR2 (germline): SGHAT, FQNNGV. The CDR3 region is CASGPQRGPKREQETQYF. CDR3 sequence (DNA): TGTGCCAGCGGACCCCAGCGGGGACCGAAAAGAGAACAAGAGACCCAGTACTTC.

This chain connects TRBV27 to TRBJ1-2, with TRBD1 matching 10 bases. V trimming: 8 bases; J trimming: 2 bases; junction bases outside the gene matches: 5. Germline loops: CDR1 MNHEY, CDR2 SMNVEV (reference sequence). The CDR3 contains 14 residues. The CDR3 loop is CASARDRGNYGYTF. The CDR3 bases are TGTGCCAGCGCTCGGGACAGGGGAAACTATGGCTACACCTTC.

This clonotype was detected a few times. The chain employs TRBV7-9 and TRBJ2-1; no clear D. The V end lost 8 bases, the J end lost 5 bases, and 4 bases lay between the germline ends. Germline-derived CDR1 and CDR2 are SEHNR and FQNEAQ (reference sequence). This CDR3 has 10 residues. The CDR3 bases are TGTGCCAGCCCGAACAATGAGCAGTTCTTC. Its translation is CASPNNEQFF.

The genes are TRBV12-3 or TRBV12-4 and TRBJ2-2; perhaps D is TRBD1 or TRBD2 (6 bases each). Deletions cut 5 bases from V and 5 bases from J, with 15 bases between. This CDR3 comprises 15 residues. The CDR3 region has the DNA TGTGCCAGCAGTCCCCCGGGGGCTGGAACCGGGGAGCTGTTTTTT. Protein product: CASSPPGAGTGELFF.

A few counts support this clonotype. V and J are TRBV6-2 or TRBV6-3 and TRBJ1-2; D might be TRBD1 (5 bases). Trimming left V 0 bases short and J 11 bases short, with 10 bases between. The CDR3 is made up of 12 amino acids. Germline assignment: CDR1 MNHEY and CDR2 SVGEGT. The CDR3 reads CASSYSVQGYTF. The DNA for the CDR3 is TGTGCCAGCAGTTACTCGGTTCAGGGTTACACCTTC.

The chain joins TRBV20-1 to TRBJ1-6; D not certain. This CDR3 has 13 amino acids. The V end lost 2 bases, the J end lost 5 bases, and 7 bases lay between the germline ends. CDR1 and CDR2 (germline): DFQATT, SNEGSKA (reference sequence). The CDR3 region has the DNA TGCAGTGCTAGAATGCCAGATAATTCACCCCTCCACTTT. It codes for CSARMPDNSPLHF.

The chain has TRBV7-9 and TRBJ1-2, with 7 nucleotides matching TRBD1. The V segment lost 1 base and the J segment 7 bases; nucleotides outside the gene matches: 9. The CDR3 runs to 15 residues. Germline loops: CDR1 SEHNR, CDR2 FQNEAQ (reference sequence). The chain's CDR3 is CASSLEGRGPLGYTF. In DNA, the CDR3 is TGTGCCAGCAGCTTAGAGGGTAGGGGGCCTCTTGGCTACACCTTC.

Written as DNA, the CDR3 is TGTGCCATTACGACAGATCTCAAAAACATTCAGTACTTC. It encodes CAITTDLKNIQYF. The chain is built from TRBV6-1 and TRBJ2-4; a weak D match, TRBD1 (5 bases). This CDR3 has 13 amino acids. The germline CDR1 and CDR2 sequences are MNHNS and SASEGT. V lost 10 bases, J lost 3 bases, and 13 bases lay in between.

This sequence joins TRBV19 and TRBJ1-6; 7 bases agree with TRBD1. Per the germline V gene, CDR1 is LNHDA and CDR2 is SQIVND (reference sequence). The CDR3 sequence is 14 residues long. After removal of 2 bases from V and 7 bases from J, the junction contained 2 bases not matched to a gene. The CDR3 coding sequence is TGTGCCAGTAGTATAAAGGGGGCGAATTCACCCCTCCACTTT. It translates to CASSIKGANSPLHF.

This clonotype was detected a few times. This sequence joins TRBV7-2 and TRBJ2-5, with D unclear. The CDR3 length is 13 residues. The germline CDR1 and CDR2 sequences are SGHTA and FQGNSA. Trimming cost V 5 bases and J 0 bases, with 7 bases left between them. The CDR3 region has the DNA TGTGCCAGCAGCCCTAGATACCAAGAGACCCAGTACTTC. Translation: CASSPRYQETQYF.

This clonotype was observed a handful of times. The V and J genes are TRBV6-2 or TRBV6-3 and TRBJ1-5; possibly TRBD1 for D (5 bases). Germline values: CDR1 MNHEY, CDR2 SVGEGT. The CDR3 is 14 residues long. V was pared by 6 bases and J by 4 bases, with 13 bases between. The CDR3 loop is CASRRDRRNQPQHF. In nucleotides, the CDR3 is TGTGCCAGCAGACGGGACCGACGGAATCAGCCCCAGCATTTT.

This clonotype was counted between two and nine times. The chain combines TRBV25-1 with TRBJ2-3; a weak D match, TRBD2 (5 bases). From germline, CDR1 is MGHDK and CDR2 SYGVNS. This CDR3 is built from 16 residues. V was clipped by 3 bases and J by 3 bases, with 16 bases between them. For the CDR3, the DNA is TGTGCCAGCAGTGATTTTCGGGGTTTGGGGACAGATACGCAGTATTTT. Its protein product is CASSDFRGLGTDTQYF.

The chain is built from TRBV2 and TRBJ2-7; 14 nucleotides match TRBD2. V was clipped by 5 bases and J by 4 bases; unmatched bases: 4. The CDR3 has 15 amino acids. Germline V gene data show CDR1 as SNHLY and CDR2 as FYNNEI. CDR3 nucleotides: TGTGCCAGCAGTCCGCGGACTAGCGGGGGGTACGAGCAGTACTTC. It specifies CASSPRTSGGYEQYF.

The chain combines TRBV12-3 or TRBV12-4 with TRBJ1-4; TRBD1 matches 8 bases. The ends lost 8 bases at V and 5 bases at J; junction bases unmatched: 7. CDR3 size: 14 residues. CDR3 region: CASSTGALNEKLFF. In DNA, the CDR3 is TGTGCCAGCTCGACAGGGGCTCTCAATGAAAAACTGTTTTTT.

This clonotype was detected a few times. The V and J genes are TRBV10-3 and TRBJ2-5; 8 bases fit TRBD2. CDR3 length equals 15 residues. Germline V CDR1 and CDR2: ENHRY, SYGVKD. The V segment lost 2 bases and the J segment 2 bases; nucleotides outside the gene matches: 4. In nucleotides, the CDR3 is TGTGCCATCAGTGAGGTAGCGGGGTGGCAAGAGACCCAGTACTTC. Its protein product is CAISEVAGWQETQYF.

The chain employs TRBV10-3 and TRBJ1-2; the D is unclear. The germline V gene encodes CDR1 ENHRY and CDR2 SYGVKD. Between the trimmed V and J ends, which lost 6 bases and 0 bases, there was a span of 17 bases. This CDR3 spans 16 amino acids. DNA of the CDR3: TGTGCCATCAGCCCCCTAGAAATGGCTACTAACTATGGCTACACCTTC. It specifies CAISPLEMATNYGYTF.

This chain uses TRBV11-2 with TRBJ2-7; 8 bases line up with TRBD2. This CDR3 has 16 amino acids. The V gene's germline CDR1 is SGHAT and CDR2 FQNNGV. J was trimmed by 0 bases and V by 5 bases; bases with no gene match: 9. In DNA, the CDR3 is TGTGCCAGCAGCCCAATACGCGGGACTAGCTCCTACGAGCAGTACTTC. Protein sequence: CASSPIRGTSSYEQYF.

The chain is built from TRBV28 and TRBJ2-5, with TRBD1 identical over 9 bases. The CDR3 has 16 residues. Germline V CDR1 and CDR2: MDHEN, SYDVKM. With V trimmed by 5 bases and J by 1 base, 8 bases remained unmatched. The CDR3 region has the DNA TGTGCCAGCAGTCCTACAGGGGGCTCTGGCCAAGAGACCCAGTACTTC. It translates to CASSPTGGSGQETQYF.

CDR3 in DNA: TGTGCCAGCAGGGCGGCAGCCGAGCAGTACTTC. It is translated as CASRAAAEQYF. The V gene is TRBV2, the J gene TRBJ2-7; D gene uncertain. CDR3 length equals 11 residues. Germline V lookup: CDR1 SNHLY, CDR2 FYNNEI. Between the trimmed V and J ends, which lost 6 bases and 6 bases, there was a span of 9 bases.

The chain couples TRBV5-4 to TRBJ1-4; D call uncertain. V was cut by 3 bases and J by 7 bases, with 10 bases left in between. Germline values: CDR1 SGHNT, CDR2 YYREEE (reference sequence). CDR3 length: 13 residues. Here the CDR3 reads CASSYLRGEKLFF. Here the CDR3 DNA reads TGTGCCAGCAGCTACCTACGAGGTGAAAAACTGTTTTTT.

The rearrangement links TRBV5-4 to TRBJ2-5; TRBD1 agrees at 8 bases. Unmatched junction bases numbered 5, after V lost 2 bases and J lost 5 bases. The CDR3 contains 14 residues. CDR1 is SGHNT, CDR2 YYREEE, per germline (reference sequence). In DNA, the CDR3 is TGTGCCAGCAGCTTACAGGGGGGCCCTGAGACCCAGTACTTC. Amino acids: CASSLQGGPETQYF. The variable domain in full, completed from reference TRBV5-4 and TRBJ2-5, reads ETGVTQSPTHLIKTRGQQVTLRCSSQSGHNTVSWYQQALGQGPQFIFQYYREEENGRGNFPPRFSGLQFPNYSSELNVNALELDDSALYLCASSLQGGPETQYFGPGTRLLVL.